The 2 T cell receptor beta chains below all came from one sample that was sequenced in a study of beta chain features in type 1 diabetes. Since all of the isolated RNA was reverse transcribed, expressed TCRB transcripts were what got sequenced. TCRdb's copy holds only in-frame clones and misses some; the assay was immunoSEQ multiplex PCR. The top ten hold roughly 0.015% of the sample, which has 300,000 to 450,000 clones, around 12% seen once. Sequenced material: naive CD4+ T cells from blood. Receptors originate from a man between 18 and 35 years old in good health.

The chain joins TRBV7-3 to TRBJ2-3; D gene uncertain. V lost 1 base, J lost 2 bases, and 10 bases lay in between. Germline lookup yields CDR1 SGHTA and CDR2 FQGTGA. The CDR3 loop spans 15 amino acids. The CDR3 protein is CASSLRPSPTDTQYF. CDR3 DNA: TGTGCCAGCAGCTTAAGGCCGTCGCCCACAGATACGCAGTATTTT.

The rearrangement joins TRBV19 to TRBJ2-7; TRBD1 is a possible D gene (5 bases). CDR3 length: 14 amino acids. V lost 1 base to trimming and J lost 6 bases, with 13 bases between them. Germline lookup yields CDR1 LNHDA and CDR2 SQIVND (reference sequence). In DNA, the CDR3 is TGTGCCAGTAGTATAGTCGCCAGGGCGAGCGAGCAGTACTTC. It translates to CASSIVARASEQYF.